This TCR beta chain is from a study of CD8+CD57+ T cells in acquired aplastic anemia. Across the whole study: Sorted CD4+ and CD8+ cell DNA averaged around 3 ug. Study-level points and caveats: The study found no significant CD8+ Simpson's diversity difference between patients and controls.

The authors sequenced patients whose flow cytometry had shown CD8+CD57+ cell expansion. The diagnosis in all patients was severe acquired aplastic anemia. Blood sampling was performed on the patients, and none of them had received therapy by then. As to this clonotype: Antigen: not known.

The V and J ends lost 0 bases and 5 bases, in that order; junction bases with no gene match: 0. Germline lookup yields CDR1 SGHDT and CDR2 YYEEEE. The CDR3 is 13 amino acids. Profiling of TCR beta VDJ combinations and CDR3 sequences used genomic DNA as template. From the reads, TCRdb called clonotypes with MiXCR, one entry per CDR3 protein. The sample includes a few hundred thousand distinct CDR3 sequences, 70% to 85% of them seen just once. This receptor was obtained from a human donor with aplastic anemia. The V call is TRBV5-6, the J call TRBJ2-5, with TRBD1 matching 8 bases. The sequenced sample consisted of sorted CD4+, CD8+, or CD8+CD57+ T cells (not recorded which) from PBMCs. The CDR3 nucleotides are TGTGCCAGCAGCTTGGGGACAGGGGAGACCCAGTACTTC. It yields the protein CASSLGTGETQYF.